This T cell receptor (beta chain) derives from a study of blood T cell repertoires in COVID-19. On the study more broadly: The study drew acute and convalescent COVID-19 samples from the United States, Italy and Spain. PBMCs, B-cell-depleted T cells, or T cells were the source of the cDNA or gDNA that made up the material.

Profiling relied on immunoSEQ multiplex PCR, and the TCRdb table lists in-frame clones only, not all of them. Here the sample spans about 140,000 clones, roughly 89% being singletons. Germline V lookup: CDR1 LGHNA, CDR2 YSLEER. The CDR3 sequence is 18 residues long. V was pared by 3 bases and J by 5 bases, with 24 bases between. This chain links TRBV4-3 with TRBJ2-3; D might be TRBD2 (6 bases). This receptor was identified in a woman between 35 and 50 years old with acute or convalescent COVID-19. The sample taken for sequencing was peripheral blood. The CDR3 loop is CASSHFRDFPALRDTQYF. Written as DNA, the CDR3 is TGCGCCAGCAGCCATTTCCGGGACTTCCCCGCACTTAGAGATACGCAGTATTTT.